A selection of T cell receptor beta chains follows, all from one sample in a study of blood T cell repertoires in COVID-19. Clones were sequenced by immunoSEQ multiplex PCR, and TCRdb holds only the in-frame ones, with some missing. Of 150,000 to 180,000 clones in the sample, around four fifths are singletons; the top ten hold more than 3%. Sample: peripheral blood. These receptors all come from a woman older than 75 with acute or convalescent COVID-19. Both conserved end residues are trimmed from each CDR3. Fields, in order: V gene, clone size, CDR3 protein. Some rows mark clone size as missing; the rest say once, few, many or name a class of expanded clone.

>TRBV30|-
AWRPRDREDQPQH
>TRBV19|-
ASTPQTSNQPQH
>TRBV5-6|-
ASSLAGLVGNTIY
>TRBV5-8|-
ASSLGTYSGANVLT
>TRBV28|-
ASRPPPGTGEYYGYT
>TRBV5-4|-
ASSFGGGLQETQY
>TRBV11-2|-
ASSLTQGAAEAF
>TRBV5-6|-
ASSLFSRGSQPQH
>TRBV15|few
ATSRDWDSGNEQF
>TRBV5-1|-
ASRRGQSSYEQY
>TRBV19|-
ASGGQGGNQPQH
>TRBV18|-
ASSPRQTSNTEAF
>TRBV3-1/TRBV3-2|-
ASSPSGGVEEQY
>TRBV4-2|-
ASSQDTQGPNYGYT
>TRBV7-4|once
ASSRIRRTMRQPQH
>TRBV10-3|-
AISESQDPGLAGYEQF